This T cell receptor beta chain was recovered during a study of cytomegalovirus exposure and HLA in healthy donors. General study findings and limits: TCR beta sequences reportedly predicted most subjects' HLA-A and HLA-B alleles accurately. An observed cluster of highly shared sequence variants was recorded as a likely sequencing artifact.

The study ran its PCR with 60 Vbeta and 13 Jbeta primers. Data came from immunoSEQ multiplex PCR; TCRdb stores just in-frame clones and leaves some out. Altogether 200,000 to 250,000 clones are present, about 85% being singletons, with the ten largest covering 1.3%. This clone was counted once. Its specificity is unknown. Its ends do not fully match the called genes, so a read error is possible. The germline gives CDR1 SSHAT, CDR2 FNYEAQ (reference sequence). CDR3 length: 15 residues. The source of this sequence is a human donor in good health. This sequence joins TRBV7-7 and TRBJ2-1; 14 positions match TRBD2. Material: PBMCs. This CDR3 reads CASSSGTSGRNEQFF. In DNA, the CDR3 is TGTGCTAGCAGCTCCGGGACTAGCGGGAGAAACGAGCAGTTCTTC.